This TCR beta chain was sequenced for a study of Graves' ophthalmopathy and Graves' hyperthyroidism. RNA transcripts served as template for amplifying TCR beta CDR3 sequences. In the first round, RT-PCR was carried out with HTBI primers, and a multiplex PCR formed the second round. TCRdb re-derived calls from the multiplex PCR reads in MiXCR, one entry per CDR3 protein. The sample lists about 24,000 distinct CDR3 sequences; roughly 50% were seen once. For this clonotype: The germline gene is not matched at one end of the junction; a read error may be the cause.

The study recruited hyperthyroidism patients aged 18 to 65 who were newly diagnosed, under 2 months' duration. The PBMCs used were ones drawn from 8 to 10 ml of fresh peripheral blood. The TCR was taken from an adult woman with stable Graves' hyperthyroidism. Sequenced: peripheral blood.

CDR3 protein: CDSGDGRGGYGYTF. As DNA, the CDR3 is TGTGACAGCGGCGATGGCCGGGGTGGTTATGGCTACACCTTC. V and J are TRBV2 and TRBJ1-2; D remains ambiguous. The CDR3 runs 14 residues. Germline CDR1 is SNHLY and CDR2 is FYNNEI.